These 2 T cell receptor beta chains came from one sample sequenced in a study of CD8+ T cells in alopecia areata. The treatment is: oral pan-JAK inhibitor, 5-10 mg twice daily. Extracted RNA was reverse transcribed, and the resulting cDNA served as sequencing template. The data were produced by immunoSEQ multiplex PCR, yet TCRdb's version contains in-frame clones alone and is incomplete. Among some 150,000 clones listed, roughly nine tenths were seen once. Sequences were derived from CD8+ T cells sorted from blood, sampled at week 4, from a patient treated with tofacitinib. The origin of the receptors is a human donor with alopecia areata.

CDR3 sequence reads: CASRETGEFHEQYF. CDR3 DNA: TGTGCCAGCAGGGAGACGGGAGAATTCCACGAGCAGTACTTC. The V call is TRBV2, the J call TRBJ2-7; D is possibly TRBD2 (6 bases). The length of the CDR3 is 14 residues. Deletions cut 6 bases from V and 5 bases from J, with 17 bases between. CDR1 is SNHLY, CDR2 FYNNEI, per germline. Full variable domain (outside the CDR3, taken from reference TRBV2 and TRBJ2-7): EPEVTQTPSHQVTQMGQEVILRCVPISNHLYFYWYRQILGQKVEFLVSFYNNEISEKSEIFDDQFSVERPDGSNFTLKIRSTKLEDSAMYFCASRETGEFHEQYFGPGTRLTVT.

The J gene is TRBJ2-1, the V gene TRBV5-1; the match to TRBD2 covers 7 bases. V dropped 5 bases and J dropped 2; count of bases not matched to a gene: 10. This CDR3 has 16 amino acids. Germline V gene data show CDR1 as SGHRS and CDR2 as YFSETQ. The CDR3 sequence: CASSLAVSGAYNEQFF. CDR3 nucleotides: TGCGCCAGCAGTCTTGCGGTCAGCGGGGCCTACAATGAGCAGTTCTTC.